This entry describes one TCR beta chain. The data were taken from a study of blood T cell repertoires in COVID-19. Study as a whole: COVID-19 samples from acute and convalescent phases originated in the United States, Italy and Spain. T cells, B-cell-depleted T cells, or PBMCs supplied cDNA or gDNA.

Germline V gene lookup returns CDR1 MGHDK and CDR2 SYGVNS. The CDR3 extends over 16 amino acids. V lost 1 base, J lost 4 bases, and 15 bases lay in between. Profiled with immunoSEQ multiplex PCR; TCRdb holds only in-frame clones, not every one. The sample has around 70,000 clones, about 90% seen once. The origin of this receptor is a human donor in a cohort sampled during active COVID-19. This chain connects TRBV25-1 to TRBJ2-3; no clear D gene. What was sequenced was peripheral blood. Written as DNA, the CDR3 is TGTGCCAGCAGTGAATTGGGCTCCTCTGACGCAGATACGCAGTATTTT. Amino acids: CASSELGSSDADTQYF.